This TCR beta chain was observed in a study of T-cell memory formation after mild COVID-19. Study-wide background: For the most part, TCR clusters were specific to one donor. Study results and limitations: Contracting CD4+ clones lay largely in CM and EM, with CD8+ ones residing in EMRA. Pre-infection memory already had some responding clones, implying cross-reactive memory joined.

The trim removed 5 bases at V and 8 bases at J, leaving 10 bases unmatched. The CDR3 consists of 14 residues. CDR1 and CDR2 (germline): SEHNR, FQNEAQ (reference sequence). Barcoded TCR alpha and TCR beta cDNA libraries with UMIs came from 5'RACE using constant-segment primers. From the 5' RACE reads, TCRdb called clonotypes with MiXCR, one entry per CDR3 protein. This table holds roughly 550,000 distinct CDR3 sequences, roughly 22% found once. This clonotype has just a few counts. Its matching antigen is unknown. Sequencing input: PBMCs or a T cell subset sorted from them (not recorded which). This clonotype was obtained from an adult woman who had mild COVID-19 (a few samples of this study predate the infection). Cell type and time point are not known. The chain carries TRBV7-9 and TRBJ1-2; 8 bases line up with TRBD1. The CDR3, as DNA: TGTGCCAGCAGCCTCGGACAGGGTTTGTTCGGCTACACCTTC. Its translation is CASSLGQGLFGYTF.